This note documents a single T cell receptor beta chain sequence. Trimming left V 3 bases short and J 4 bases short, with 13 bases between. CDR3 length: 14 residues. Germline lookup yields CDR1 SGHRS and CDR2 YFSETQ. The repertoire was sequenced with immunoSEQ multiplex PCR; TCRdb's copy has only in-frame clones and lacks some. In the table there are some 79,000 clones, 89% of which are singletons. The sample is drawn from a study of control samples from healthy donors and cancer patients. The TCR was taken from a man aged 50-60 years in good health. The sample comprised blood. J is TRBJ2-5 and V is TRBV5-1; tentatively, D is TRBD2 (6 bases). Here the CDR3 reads CASSWQEGSETQYF. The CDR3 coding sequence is TGCGCCAGCAGCTGGCAGGAGGGTTCAGAGACCCAGTACTTC.